This section outlines one T cell receptor (beta chain) sequence together with its context. The antigen is undetermined. The data are from a study of cytomegalovirus exposure and HLA in healthy donors. General observations from the study: Analysis performed later found roughly 18,000 TCR beta sequences associated with HLA alleles at 0.05 false discovery rate. Among immune exposure information, only CMV serostatus was available.

Primers included in the PCR were 60 Vbeta and 13 Jbeta primers. Produced via immunoSEQ multiplex PCR; TCRdb's table is partial and in-frame only. The sample has 200,000 to 250,000 clones, around 80% seen once. Sequencing was performed on PBMCs. This clonotype was sampled from a boy aged 2 to 9 in good health and CMV-seronegative.

CDR3 sequence (DNA): TGTGCCAGCAGTTTATTGTTACGGAGAGGAAGGGAAAAACTGTTTTTT. Residues: CASSLLLRRGREKLFF. V and J are TRBV28 and TRBJ1-4; D not resolved. V was shortened by 1 base and J by 8 bases, with 17 bases between the two germline ends. Germline assignment: CDR1 MDHEN and CDR2 SYDVKM. The CDR3 covers 16 residues.